This TCR beta chain was recorded in a study of beta chain features in type 1 diabetes (dated 2018 in TCRdb). For the wider study: No differences in mean age, gender distribution, total cell number or subset yield were found between patients and healthy donors. A total of roughly 100,000,000 sorted cells were examined across all samples, and the number of cells per subset was strongly correlated with RNA yield. In the study, TCRB repertoires of sorted circulating CD4+ T cell subsets from recently diagnosed type 1 diabetes patients were compared with those of matched healthy donors. Naive and central memory subsets were obtained from all 30 or so donors, but regulatory and stem cell-like memory subsets were isolated from only 8 patients and roughly eight healthy donors. General conclusions and limits of the study: Type 1 diabetes patients showed a moderate but significant shortening of TCRB CDR3 length in all four CD4+ subsets. Patients with type 1 diabetes made fewer insertions and deleted more nucleotides at VDJ recombination sites, implying thymic rearrangement abnormalities. HLA sub-analyses involved small numbers of individuals, so any influence of HLA type on TCRB rearrangement remained unresolved. Because cDNA was sequenced instead of genomic DNA, highly expressing activated cells could be over-represented, though the groups showed no difference in activation or CD3 levels. Naive, central memory and regulatory TCRB repertoires appeared to be more similar among patients than among healthy donors. Shorter templates might have been favored by PCR, but patient and control samples were amplified and corrected together, so both groups would have been affected equally by any skew.

The entire isolated RNA was reverse transcribed using the High Capacity cDNA Reverse Transcription Kit, and thus expressed TCRB transcripts were sequenced. Deep immunoSEQ sequencing was applied to naive, central memory and regulatory T cell samples, giving an average of approximately 4 million total reads per sample. Sorted cells were lysed in RLT buffer, and RNA was extracted using DNase-treated RNeasy Micro or Mini kits according to cell number. To prevent cross-contamination, every cell subset was processed on its own, while patient and healthy donor samples were processed together. The immunoSEQ multiplex PCR was used to amplify TCRB sequences from cDNA, yielding 87-bp fragments that span the CDR3 region. Sequencing of the amplicons was performed on the Illumina HiSeq platform. The original methods were these. Synthetic template baselines were used to correct PCR bias computationally, reads within Hamming distance 2 were collapsed, and singletons that could not be merged were discarded. Reads were aligned against IMGT so that V, D and J genes, CDR3 length and insertions or deletions at six rearrangement sites could be assigned. Clonotype counts were normalized to sorted cell number within each subset before computing true diversity and Gini coefficients with the tcR R package. Repertoire sharing was quantified using the overlap coefficient calculated on TCRB nucleotide sequences. Out-of-frame TCRB sequences from naive cells were analyzed as a proxy for the pre-selection repertoire. Held by TCRdb, this immuneACCESS table contains in-frame sequences only and omits some clones. Under half of the omission traces to an unresolved V gene where checked; the cause of the rest is unknown. The DNA was the basis for D and trimming; V, J and clone size are from that table. Across this sample there are under 450,000 clones, with approximately 15% seen only once. The ten largest account for roughly 0.036% of the sample.

Each donor gave one peripheral blood draw, averaging around 0.11 L, which was collected into heparinised tubes. Using a panel that included CD45RO, CCR7, CD25, CD127, CD95 and CD27, naive, central memory, regulatory and stem cell-like memory CD4+ T cells were sorted on a BD FACSAria II. A purity above 95% was achieved for all sorted populations. PBMCs were isolated immediately by Lymphoprep density gradient centrifugation and stained directly without culture. To minimize batch effects, samples were stained and sorted in pairs, one healthy donor with one patient per experiment. From a lookup of the germline V gene, CDR1 and CDR2 are SQVTM and ANQGSEA. The CDR3 goes from the cysteine to the phenylalanine over 15 residues. Only the CDR3 region is kept as DNA, spanning 45 bases read in frame from base 1. Clipping removes 0 bases from V and 7 bases from J, with 6 as the unmatched junction base count. About this clone itself: No antigen is known for it. Nothing much larger sits one base from this clone, and base qualities are not available.

This sequence was found in a man aged 25 to 40 in good health. Source material: naive CD4+ T cells from blood. The intended sense of this specimen's cell subset or site label: true naive CD4+ T cells. The rearranged chain carries TRBV29-1 and TRBJ2-1, with TRBD2 matching 10 junction bases. The sequenced DNA: TGCAGCGTTGAAGACAGCCTAGCGGGAGTGAATGAGCAGTTCTTC. Translation gives CSVEDSLAGVNEQFF.